A single TCR beta chain is shown here with its context. TCRdb keeps only in-frame clones here, not all; method: immunoSEQ multiplex PCR. Counted here are roughly 190,000 clones, 76% occurring once; the ten biggest clones make up roughly 17%. The source of the sample is a study of blood T cell repertoires in COVID-19. For the study at large: Some COVID-19 samples were acute and others convalescent; all came from the United States, Italy and Spain. PBMCs, B-cell-depleted T cells, or T cells provided the cDNA or gDNA that made up the material.

Ages ranged from about 18 to 90 years, with residence in around 24 US areas. Participants' own reports of clinical history determined their cohort assignment. V was pared by 3 bases and J by 3 bases, with 8 bases between. Germline CDR1 and CDR2: GTSNPN and SVGIG (reference sequence). CDR3 length equals 13 residues. Sequencing used PBMCs or T cells enriched from blood (not recorded which). The receptor's source is a woman between 45 and 65 years old with acute COVID-19. V gene TRBV30 combines with J gene TRBJ1-4; D remains ambiguous. CDR3 nucleotide sequence: TGTGCCTGGAGAAGAGGGCCTAATGAAAAACTGTTTTTT. Encoded protein: CAWRRGPNEKLFF. Combining the CDR3 with reference TRBV30 and TRBJ1-4 gives the whole variable domain SQTIHQWPATLVQPVGSPLSLECTVEGTSNPNLYWYRQAAGRGLQLLFYSVGIGQISSEVPQNLSASRPQDRQFILSSKKLLLSDSGFYLCAWRRGPNEKLFFGSGTQLSVL.